This T cell receptor (beta chain) originates from a study of blood T cell repertoires in COVID-19 (dated by TCRdb to 2019 to 2021). Broadly, across the study: Samples covering the acute and convalescent phases of COVID-19 were provided by collaborators in the United States, Italy and Spain. The material from the prospective study consisted of cDNA or gDNA derived from T cells, B-cell-depleted T cells, or PBMCs. Subjects who had been exposed to COVID-19, were actively infected with it, or had recovered from it provided the deeply sampled blood TCRbeta repertoires that made up the dataset. The repertoires were released in a freely available public database intended as a resource for research on the immune response to SARS-CoV-2. The samples were drawn from the first 160 participants of the ongoing ImmuneRACE study and from over a thousand subjects provided by 6 global collaborators. A de-identified subject ID, COVID-19 status, age in years and sex were almost always included in the sample metadata. Where available, HLA class I and class II types were taken from metadata supplied by the sample provider and were not determined by assay-based typing.

Each collaborating institution followed its own protocols to collect whole blood in K2EDTA tubes. Collaborator samples were shipped for TCRbeta analysis as frozen whole blood, isolated PBMCs, or DNA extracted from either sample type. The full study reports these points: How much clinical and demographic metadata was included differed by source and by participant, and the metadata was provided uncurated.

Note on this clone: Its target antigen remains unknown. There are no base qualities to consult, and no much larger clone falls within one base.

The immunoSEQ Assay, a bias-controlled multiplex PCR, was used to amplify TCRbeta CDR3 regions from genomic DNA. The paper's data handling went like this. Within the assay, amplification of reference gene primers was used to estimate how many nucleated cells each sample contained. To quantify the absolute abundance of each unique TCRbeta CDR3 rearrangement, sequence reads were collapsed and filtered. For each sample, productive Simpson clonality was calculated by taking the square root of Simpson's diversity index across productive rearrangements. As stored in TCRdb, this immuneACCESS dataset retains in-frame rearrangements with V and J assigned. A fraction of the clones does not appear; measured against another copy, unresolved V genes explain less than half of the discrepancy, and the remainder lacks a known reason. V, J and clone size are those of that table, while D and trimming were read from the DNA. The sample data list approximately 250,000 clones, and 86% of these were observed just once. The ten most abundant clones make up approximately 8.2% of the sample.

The CDR1 and CDR2 encoded by the germline V gene are SGDLS and YYNGEE. V lost 2 bases and J lost 6 bases, and the count of bases not matched to a germline gene is 7. From the cysteine through the phenylalanine, the CDR3 covers 14 amino acids. Solely the CDR3 DNA is kept, with 42 bases framed from the first base. The sample was peripheral blood. The receptor comes from a man aged 35 to 55 with active or convalescent COVID-19. The rearrangement combines TRBV9 with TRBJ2-7; 8 central bases correspond to TRBD1. For the CDR3, the sequence is CASSVTGDLSEQYF. In nucleotide form, the sequence is TGTGCCAGCAGCGTGACAGGGGACCTCTCCGAGCAGTACTTC.